These T cell receptor beta chains were read from a single sample in a study of T cell responses to AZD1222 COVID-19 vaccine. Produced via immunoSEQ multiplex PCR; TCRdb's table is partial and in-frame only. The profile shows about 92,000 clones, 85% to 90% of them singletons. Sequenced here: peripheral blood, sampled on day 0 of AZD1222 vaccination. The receptors derive from an adult in good health. The CDR3 runs from the conserved cysteine through the conserved F or W. A D gene is named only where the DNA matches it firmly. Not all rows give a size; the values are once, few, many and, for expanded clones, a class.

TRBJ2-5,few,TRBV10-3,19,TRBD2,CAISGGGGLAGAQGGTQYF,TGTGCCATCAGTGGCGGGGGCGGACTAGCGGGAGCCCAGGGCGGGACCCAGTACTTC
TRBJ1-1,.,TRBV5-4,16,.,CASSLDLRSLNTEAFF,TGTGCCAGCAGCTTGGACCTCAGGAGTTTGAACACTGAAGCTTTCTTT
TRBJ1-2,once,TRBV6-4,14,TRBD1,CASSVDRGRSGYTF,TGTGCCAGCAGTGTTGACAGGGGGCGGAGTGGCTACACCTTC
TRBJ1-3,.,TRBV3-1/TRBV3-2,17,TRBD1,CASSHLGQGVSGNTIYF,TGTGCCAGCAGCCACCTAGGACAGGGGGTTTCTGGAAACACCATATATTTT
TRBJ2-7,.,TRBV11-2,14,.,CASSLGQGWDEQYF,TGTGCCAGCAGCTTAGGGCAGGGATGGGACGAGCAGTACTTC
TRBJ2-7,.,TRBV12-5,14,.,CASGPSGHGYEQYF,TGTGCTAGTGGGCCTTCGGGACACGGCTACGAGCAGTACTTC
TRBJ1-4,.,TRBV5-1,13,.,CASSLARDEKLFF,TGCGCCAGCAGCTTGGCCAGAGACGAAAAACTGTTTTTT
TRBJ2-7,.,TRBV29-1,13,TRBD2,CSVRTSGLGEQYF,TGCAGCGTCAGGACTAGCGGTCTTGGGGAGCAGTACTTC
TRBJ1-6,.,TRBV9,17,TRBD1,CASSDRDRSSYNSPLHF,TGTGCCAGCAGCGATAGGGACAGAAGCTCCTATAATTCACCCCTCCACTTT
TRBJ1-1,.,TRBV5-4,15,.,CASSSKGRANTEAFF,TGTGCCAGCAGCTCAAAGGGCAGGGCAAACACTGAAGCTTTCTTT
TRBJ2-5,.,TRBV7-9,14,TRBD2,CASRRLAGEETQYF,TGTGCCAGCAGAAGACTAGCGGGAGAAGAGACCCAGTACTTC
TRBJ2-5,.,TRBV6-5,15,.,CASSYTRGGRETQYF,TGTGCCAGCAGTTACACGAGGGGGGGCCGGGAGACCCAGTACTTC
TRBJ2-3,once,TRBV7-2,17,TRBD2,CASSLSRTSGSVDTQYF,TGTGCCAGCAGCTTAAGCCGGACTAGCGGGAGTGTGGATACGCAGTATTTT
TRBJ2-5,.,TRBV15,12,.,CATSSRPETQYF,TGTGCCACCAGCAGCCGACCAGAGACCCAGTACTTC
TRBJ1-5,.,TRBV18,14,TRBD1,CASSADRGSQPQHF,TGTGCCAGCTCAGCGGACAGGGGGAGCCAGCCCCAGCATTTT
TRBJ2-2,few,TRBV9,14,.,CASSVDRVNGELFF,TGTGCCAGCAGCGTAGACAGGGTGAACGGGGAGCTGTTTTTT
TRBJ1-3,.,TRBV5-1,17,.,CASSLSLRSGTGNTIYF,TGCGCCAGCAGCCTGAGCCTCCGCTCTGGGACTGGAAACACCATATATTTT
TRBJ2-5,.,TRBV5-1,16,.,CASSLGRALGQETQYF,TGCGCCAGCAGCTTGGGACGGGCCCTCGGGCAAGAGACCCAGTACTTC
TRBJ1-2,.,TRBV7-8,18,.,CASSLGVTGGNLDYGYTF,TGTGCCAGCAGCTTAGGAGTGACAGGAGGCAACTTGGACTATGGCTACACCTTC
TRBJ2-1,.,TRBV4-1,16,TRBD2,CASSQGSGGTYNEQFF,TGCGCCAGCAGCCAAGGAAGCGGGGGAACCTACAATGAGCAGTTCTTC
TRBJ2-2,.,TRBV14,18,TRBD2,CASSQTPGKGLNTGELFF,TGTGCCAGCAGCCAGACTCCGGGGAAGGGACTAAACACCGGGGAGCTGTTTTTT
TRBJ2-1,once,TRBV7-9,12,TRBD1,CASSLEYRGKFF,TGTGCCAGCAGCTTAGAATACAGGGGTAAATTCTTC
TRBJ2-5,.,TRBV12-2,14,.,CASRLVAGKETQYF,TGTGCAAGTCGCTTAGTAGCGGGGAAGGAGACCCAGTACTTC
TRBJ2-7,.,TRBV7-9,14,.,CASSLDGGIYEQYF,TGTGCCAGCAGCTTAGATGGCGGGATCTACGAGCAGTACTTC
TRBJ1-2,.,TRBV3-1/TRBV3-2,13,.,CASSQDGLYGYTF,TGTGCCAGCAGCCAAGATGGTCTCTATGGCTACACCTTC
TRBJ2-1,.,TRBV10-3,15,TRBD2,CATSQREGTYNEQFF,TGTGCCACCAGTCAGCGGGAGGGGACCTACAATGAGCAGTTCTTC